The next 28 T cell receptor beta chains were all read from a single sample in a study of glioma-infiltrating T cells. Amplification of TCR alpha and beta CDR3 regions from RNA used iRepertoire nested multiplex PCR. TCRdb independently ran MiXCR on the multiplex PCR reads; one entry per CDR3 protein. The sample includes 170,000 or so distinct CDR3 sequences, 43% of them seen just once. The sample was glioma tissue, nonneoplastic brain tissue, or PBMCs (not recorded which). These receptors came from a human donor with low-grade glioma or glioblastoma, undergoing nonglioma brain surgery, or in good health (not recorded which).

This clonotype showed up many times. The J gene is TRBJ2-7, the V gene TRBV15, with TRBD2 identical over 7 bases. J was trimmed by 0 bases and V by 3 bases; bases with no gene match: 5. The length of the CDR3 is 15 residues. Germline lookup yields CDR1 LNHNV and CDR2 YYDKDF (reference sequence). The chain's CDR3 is CATSRSGDSSYEQYF. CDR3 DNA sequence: TGTGCCACCAGCAGGAGCGGGGATAGCTCCTACGAGCAGTACTTC. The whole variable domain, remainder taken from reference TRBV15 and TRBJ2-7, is DAMVIQNPRYQVTQFGKPVTLSCSQTLNHNVMYWYQQKSSQAPKLLFHYYDKDFNNEADTPDNFQSRRPNTSFCFLDIRSPGLGDTAMYLCATSRSGDSSYEQYFGPGTRLTVT.

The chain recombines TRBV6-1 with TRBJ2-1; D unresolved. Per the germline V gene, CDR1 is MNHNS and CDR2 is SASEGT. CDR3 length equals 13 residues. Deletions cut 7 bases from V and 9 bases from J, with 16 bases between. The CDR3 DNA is TGTGCCAGCATCTGGGCTATCGGTCGTGAGCAGTTCTTC. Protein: CASIWAIGREQFF.

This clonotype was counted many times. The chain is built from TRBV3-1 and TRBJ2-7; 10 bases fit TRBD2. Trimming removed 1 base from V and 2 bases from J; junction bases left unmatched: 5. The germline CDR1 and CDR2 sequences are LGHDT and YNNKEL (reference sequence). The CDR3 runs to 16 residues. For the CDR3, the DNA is TGTGCCAGCAGCCAAGGACGACTAGCGGGTACCTACGAGCAGTACTTC. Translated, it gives CASSQGRLAGTYEQYF.

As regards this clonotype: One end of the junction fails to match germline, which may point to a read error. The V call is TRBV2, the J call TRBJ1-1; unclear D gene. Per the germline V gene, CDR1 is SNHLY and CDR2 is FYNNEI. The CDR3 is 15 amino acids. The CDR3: CARSALTAANTEAFF. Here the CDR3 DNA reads TGTGCCAGGAGTGCACTTACGGCAGCGAACACTGAAGCTTTCTTT.

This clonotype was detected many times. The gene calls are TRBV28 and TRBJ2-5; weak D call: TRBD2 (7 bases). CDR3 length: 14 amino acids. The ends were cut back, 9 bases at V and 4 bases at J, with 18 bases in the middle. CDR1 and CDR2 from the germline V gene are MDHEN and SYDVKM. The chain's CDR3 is CASTTGGGRETQYF. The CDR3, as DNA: TGTGCCAGTACGACGGGCGGGGGCAGAGAGACCCAGTACTTC.

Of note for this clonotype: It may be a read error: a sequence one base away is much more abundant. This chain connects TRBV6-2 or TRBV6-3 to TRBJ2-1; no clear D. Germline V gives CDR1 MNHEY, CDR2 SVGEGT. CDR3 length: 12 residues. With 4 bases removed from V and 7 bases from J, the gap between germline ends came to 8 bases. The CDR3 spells CASSSTANEQFF. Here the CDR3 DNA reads TGTGCCAGCAGTTCAACGGCGAATGAGCAGTTCTTC.

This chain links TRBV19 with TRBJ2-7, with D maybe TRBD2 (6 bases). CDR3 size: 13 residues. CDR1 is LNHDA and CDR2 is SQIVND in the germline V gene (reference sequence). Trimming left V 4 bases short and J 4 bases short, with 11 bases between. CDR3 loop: CASSKERAYEQYF. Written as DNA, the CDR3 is TGTGCCAGTAGTAAAGAGCGGGCTTACGAGCAGTACTTC.

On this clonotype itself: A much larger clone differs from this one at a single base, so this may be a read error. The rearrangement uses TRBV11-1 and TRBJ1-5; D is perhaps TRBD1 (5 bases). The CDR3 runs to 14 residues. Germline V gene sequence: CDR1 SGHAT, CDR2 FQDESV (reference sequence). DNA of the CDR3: TGTGCCAGCAGCTTTGACAGTAGCAATCAGGCCCAGCATTTT. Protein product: CASSFDSSNQAQHF.

CDR3 in DNA: TGTGCCAGCAGCCTAGAGTTGACCGGGGAGCTGTTTTTT. Encoded protein: CASSLELTGELFF. The chain employs TRBV7-9 and TRBJ2-2, with D unresolved. CDR1 and CDR2 (germline): SEHNR, FQNEAQ (reference sequence). The CDR3 runs to 13 residues. The germline V and J ends were trimmed by 5 bases and 5 bases, with 9 bases remaining between them.

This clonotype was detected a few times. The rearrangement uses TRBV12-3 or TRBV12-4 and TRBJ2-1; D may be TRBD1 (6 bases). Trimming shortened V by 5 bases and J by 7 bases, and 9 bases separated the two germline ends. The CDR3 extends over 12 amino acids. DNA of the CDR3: TGTGCCAGCAGTCCAGGGGAGAATGAGCAGTTCTTC. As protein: CASSPGENEQFF.

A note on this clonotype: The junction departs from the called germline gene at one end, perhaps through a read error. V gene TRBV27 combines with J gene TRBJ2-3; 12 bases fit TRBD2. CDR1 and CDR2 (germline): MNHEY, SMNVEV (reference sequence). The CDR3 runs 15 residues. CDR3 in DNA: TGTGCCAGCTACGGACTAGCGGGATTGACAGATAAGCAGTGTTTT. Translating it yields CASYGLAGLTDKQCF.

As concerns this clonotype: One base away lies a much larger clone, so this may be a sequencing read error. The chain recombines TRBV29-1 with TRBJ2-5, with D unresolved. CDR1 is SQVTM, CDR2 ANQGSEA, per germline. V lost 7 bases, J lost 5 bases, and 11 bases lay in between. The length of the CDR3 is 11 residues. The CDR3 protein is CSATAGETQYF. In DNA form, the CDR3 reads TGCAGCGCAACCGCCGGGGAGACCCAGTACTTC.

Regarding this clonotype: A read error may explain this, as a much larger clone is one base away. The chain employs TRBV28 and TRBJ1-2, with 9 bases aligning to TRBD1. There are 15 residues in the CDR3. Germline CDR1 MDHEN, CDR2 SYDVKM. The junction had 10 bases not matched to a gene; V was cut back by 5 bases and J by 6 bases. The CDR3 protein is CASSGPPGQGNGYTF. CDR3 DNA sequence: TGTGCCAGCAGTGGACCACCGGGACAGGGTAATGGCTACACCTTC.

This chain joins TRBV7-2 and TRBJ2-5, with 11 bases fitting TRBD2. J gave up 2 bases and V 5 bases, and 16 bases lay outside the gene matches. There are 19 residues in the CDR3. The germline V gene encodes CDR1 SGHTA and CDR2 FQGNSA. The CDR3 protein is CASSPYYRGLAVSQETQYF. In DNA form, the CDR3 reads TGTGCCAGCAGCCCGTACTACAGGGGACTAGCGGTATCGCAAGAGACCCAGTACTTC.

The CDR3 spells CASSLTGTSGNTEQYF. The CDR3 DNA reads TGTGCCAGCAGCCTTACCGGGACTAGCGGGAACACTGAGCAGTACTTC. The chain is built from TRBV7-2 and TRBJ2-4; TRBD2 agrees at 13 bases. Germline values: CDR1 SGHTA, CDR2 FQGNSA. V lost 5 bases and J lost 13; bases outside the gene matches: 14. The CDR3 has 16 residues.

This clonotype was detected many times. The CDR3 DNA is TGTGCCAGCAGCCCCGCCGGGGTTAGCAATCAGCCCCAGCATTTT. It specifies CASSPAGVSNQPQHF. V and J are TRBV7-2 and TRBJ1-5, with no clear D. V lost 5 bases and J lost 0, with 11 bases in between. The CDR3 extends over 15 amino acids. The germline V gene encodes CDR1 SGHTA and CDR2 FQGNSA.

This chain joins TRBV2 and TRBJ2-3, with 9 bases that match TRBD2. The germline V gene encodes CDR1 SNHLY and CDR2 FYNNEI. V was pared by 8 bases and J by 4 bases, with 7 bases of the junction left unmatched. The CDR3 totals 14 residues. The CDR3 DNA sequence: TGTGCCAGCGGACTAGCGAGAAGCGCAGATACGCAGTATTTT. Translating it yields CASGLARSADTQYF.

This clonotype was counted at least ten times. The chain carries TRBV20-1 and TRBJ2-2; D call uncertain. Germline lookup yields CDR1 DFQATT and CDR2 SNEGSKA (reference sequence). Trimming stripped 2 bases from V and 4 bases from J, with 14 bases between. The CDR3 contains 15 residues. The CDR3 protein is CSARHGADGTGELFF. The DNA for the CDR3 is TGCAGTGCTAGACACGGAGCTGACGGCACCGGGGAGCTGTTTTTT.

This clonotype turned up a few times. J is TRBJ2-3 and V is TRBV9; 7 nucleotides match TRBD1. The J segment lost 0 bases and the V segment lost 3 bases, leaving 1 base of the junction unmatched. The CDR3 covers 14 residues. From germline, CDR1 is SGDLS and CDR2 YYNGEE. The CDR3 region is CASSATGSTDTQYF. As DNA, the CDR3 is TGTGCCAGCAGCGCGACAGGGAGCACAGATACGCAGTATTTT. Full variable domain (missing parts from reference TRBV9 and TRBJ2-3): DSGVTQTPKHLITATGQRVTLRCSPRSGDLSVYWYQQSLDQGLQFLIQYYNGEERAKGNILERFSAQQFPDLHSELNLSSLELGDSALYFCASSATGSTDTQYFGPGTRLTVL.

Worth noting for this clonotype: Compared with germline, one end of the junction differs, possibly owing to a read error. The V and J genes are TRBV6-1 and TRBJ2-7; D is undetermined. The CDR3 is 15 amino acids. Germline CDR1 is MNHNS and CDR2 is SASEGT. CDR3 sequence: CAISDSYGFSYEQYF. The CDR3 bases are TGTGCCATCAGTGATTCTTACGGGTTTTCCTACGAGCAGTACTTC.

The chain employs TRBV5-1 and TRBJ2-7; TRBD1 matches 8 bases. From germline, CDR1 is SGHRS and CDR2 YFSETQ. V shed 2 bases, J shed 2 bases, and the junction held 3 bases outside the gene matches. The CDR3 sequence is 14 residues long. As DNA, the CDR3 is TGCGCCAGCAGCTTCGAGACAGGGGCCTACGAGCAGTACTTC. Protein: CASSFETGAYEQYF.

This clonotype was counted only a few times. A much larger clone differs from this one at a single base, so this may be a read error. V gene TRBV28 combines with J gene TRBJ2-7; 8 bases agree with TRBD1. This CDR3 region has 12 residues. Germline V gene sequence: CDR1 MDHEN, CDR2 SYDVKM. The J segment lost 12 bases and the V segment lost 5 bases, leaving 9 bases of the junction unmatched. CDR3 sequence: CASSGGQARVYF. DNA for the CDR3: TGTGCCAGCAGTGGGGGACAGGCTAGGGTGTACTTC.

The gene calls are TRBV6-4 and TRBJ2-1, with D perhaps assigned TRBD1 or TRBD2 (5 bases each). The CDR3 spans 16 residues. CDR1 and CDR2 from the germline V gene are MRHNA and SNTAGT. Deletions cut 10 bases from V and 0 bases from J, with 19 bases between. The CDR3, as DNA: TGTGCCAAAACCCGGGACCAAAGGAGCTCCTACAATGAGCAGTTCTTC. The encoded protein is CAKTRDQRSSYNEQFF.

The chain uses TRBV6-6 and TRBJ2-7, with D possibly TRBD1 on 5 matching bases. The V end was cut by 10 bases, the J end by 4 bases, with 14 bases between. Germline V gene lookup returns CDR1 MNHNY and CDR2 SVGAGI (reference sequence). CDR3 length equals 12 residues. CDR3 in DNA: TGTGCCAAAGGGGCCAGGTCGTACGAGCAGTACTTC. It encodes CAKGARSYEQYF.

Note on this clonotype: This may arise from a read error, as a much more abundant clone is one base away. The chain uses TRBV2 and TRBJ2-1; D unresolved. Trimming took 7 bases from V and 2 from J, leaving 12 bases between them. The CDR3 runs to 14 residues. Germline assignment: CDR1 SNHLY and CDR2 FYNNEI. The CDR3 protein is CASILVHTYNEQFF. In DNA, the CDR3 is TGTGCCAGCATTCTAGTCCACACCTACAATGAGCAGTTCTTC.

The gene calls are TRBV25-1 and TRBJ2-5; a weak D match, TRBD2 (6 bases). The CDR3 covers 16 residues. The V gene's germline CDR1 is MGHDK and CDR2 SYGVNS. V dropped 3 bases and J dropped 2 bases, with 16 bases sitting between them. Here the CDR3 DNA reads TGTGCCAGCAGTGAGGGTAGACTAGAGGAGCAAGAGACCCAGTACTTC. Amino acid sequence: CASSEGRLEEQETQYF. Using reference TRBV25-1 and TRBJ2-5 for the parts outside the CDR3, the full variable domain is EADIYQTPRYLVIGTGKKITLECSQTMGHDKMYWYQQDPGMELHLIHYSYGVNSTEKGDLSSESTVSRIRTEHFPLTLESARPSHTSQYLCASSEGRLEEQETQYFGPGTRLLVL.

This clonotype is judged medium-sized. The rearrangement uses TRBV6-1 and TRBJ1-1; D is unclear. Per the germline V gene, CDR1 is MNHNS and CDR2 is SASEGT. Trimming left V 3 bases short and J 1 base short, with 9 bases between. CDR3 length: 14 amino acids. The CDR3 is CASSDLLGNTEAFF. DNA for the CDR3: TGTGCCAGCAGTGACCTTCTTGGGAACACTGAAGCTTTCTTT.

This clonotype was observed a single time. Here the CDR3 reads CASSRQCDYGYTF. CDR3 coding DNA: TGTGCCAGCAGTAGACAGTGCGACTATGGCTACACCTTC. The chain recombines TRBV27 with TRBJ1-2; perhaps TRBD1 as D (5 bases). The CDR3 runs to 13 residues. Deletions cut 5 bases from V and 3 bases from J, with 10 bases between. The germline CDR1 and CDR2 sequences are MNHEY and SMNVEV (reference sequence).